The next 26 T cell receptor beta chains were all read from a single sample in a study of T cell changes during pregnancy in multiple sclerosis. Some clones are missing from TCRdb's copy, which holds only in-frame ones; the method was immunoSEQ multiplex PCR. The sample lists over 80,000 clones; 75% to 95% were seen once. Specimen: peripheral blood, collected in the second trimester of pregnancy. Source of these receptors: a female donor in good health, enrolled as a control in a pregnancy study.

CDR3 sequence reads: CASSESRGRPYEQYF. The CDR3 DNA is TGTGCCAGCAGTGAATCCAGGGGGCGCCCCTACGAGCAGTACTTC. The rearrangement uses TRBV2 and TRBJ2-7; 8 bases are shared with TRBD1. Germline lookup yields CDR1 SNHLY and CDR2 FYNNEI. The CDR3 runs 15 residues. V lost 2 bases, J lost 2 bases, and 5 bases stayed unmatched.

This clone has a single count. The chain combines TRBV18 with TRBJ1-1; 9 nucleotides line up with TRBD1. The CDR3 sequence is 13 residues long. CDR1 KGHSH and CDR2 LQKENI come from the germline V gene. The V and J ends lost 6 bases and 9 bases, in that order; junction bases with no gene match: 8. The chain's CDR3 is CASSLRTGDKAFF. Here the CDR3 DNA reads TGTGCCAGCTCCCTCCGGACAGGGGATAAAGCTTTCTTT.

This chain joins TRBV7-2 and TRBJ2-1; 11 bases match TRBD2. J gave up 4 bases and V 4 bases, and 3 bases lay outside the gene matches. CDR1 and CDR2 (germline): SGHTA, FQGNSA. The CDR3 sequence is 15 residues long. The CDR3 nucleotides are TGTGCCAGCAGCTGGGGACTAGCGGATTACAATGAGCAGTTCTTC. It codes for CASSWGLADYNEQFF.

The chain recombines TRBV6-6 with TRBJ1-3, with 11 bases aligning to TRBD1. Germline lookup yields CDR1 MNHNY and CDR2 SVGAGI (reference sequence). Unmatched junction bases numbered 6, after V lost 4 bases and J lost 4 bases. The CDR3 contains 16 residues. CDR3 region: CASSSRTGGAGNTIYF. The CDR3 DNA follows: TGTGCCAGCAGTTCCCGGACAGGGGGCGCCGGAAACACCATATATTTT.

This rearrangement joins TRBV19 to TRBJ1-4; TRBD1 matches at 7 bases. V dropped 6 bases and J dropped 9; count of bases not matched to a gene: 7. CDR1 is LNHDA, CDR2 SQIVND, per germline (reference sequence). The CDR3 is 13 amino acids. CDR3 amino acids: CASSRDRVQKLFF. CDR3 DNA sequence: TGTGCCAGTAGCCGGGACAGAGTTCAAAAACTGTTTTTT.

The chain employs TRBV5-6 and TRBJ1-5; weak D call: TRBD1 (5 bases). In germline, CDR1 is SGHDT, CDR2 YYEEEE. Trimming took off 0 bases at V and 6 bases at J, with 10 bases between the two ends. CDR3 size: 14 residues. CDR3 region: CASSLEGLGQPQHF. In DNA, the CDR3 is TGTGCCAGCAGCTTGGAGGGGCTTGGTCAGCCCCAGCATTTT.

This rearrangement joins TRBV6-1 to TRBJ1-1; no firm D call. Germline lookup yields CDR1 MNHNS and CDR2 SASEGT. With 2 bases removed from V and 1 base from J, the gap between germline ends came to 11 bases. The CDR3 is 15 amino acids. CDR3 bases: TGTGCCAGCAGTGAAATGCGGCCATCGAACACTGAAGCTTTCTTT. Its translation is CASSEMRPSNTEAFF.

This clone was found once. This sequence joins TRBV7-8 and TRBJ2-1; TRBD1 aligns across 7 bases. The CDR3 covers 18 residues. V shed 4 bases, J shed 4 bases, and the junction held 16 bases outside the gene matches. Germline lookup yields CDR1 SGHVS and CDR2 FQNEAQ. The CDR3 DNA follows: TGTGCCAGCAGCTCCTATGTCAGTCCGAGACAGGGTTACAATGAGCAGTTCTTC. This sequence encodes CASSSYVSPRQGYNEQFF. Based on the CDR3 plus reference TRBV7-8 and TRBJ2-1, the full variable domain is GAGVSQSPRYKVAKRGQDVALRCDPISGHVSLFWYQQALGQGPEFLTYFQNEAQLDKSGLPSDRFFAERPEGSVSTLKIQRTQQEDSAVYLCASSSYVSPRQGYNEQFFGPGTRLTVL.

The chain couples TRBV11-2 to TRBJ2-7, with 8 bases aligning to TRBD1. CDR1 is SGHAT, CDR2 FQNNGV, per germline. The V segment lost 2 bases and the J segment 3 bases; nucleotides outside the gene matches: 6. This CDR3 is built from 15 residues. This CDR3 is CASSLPVGTGYEQYF. CDR3 in DNA: TGTGCCAGCAGCTTACCGGTCGGGACAGGCTACGAGCAGTACTTC.

The chain is built from TRBV4-3 and TRBJ2-7; 8 positions agree with TRBD2. This CDR3 spans 15 amino acids. Trimming took 3 bases from V and 2 from J; bases not matched to a gene: 6. Per germline, CDR1 LGHNA and CDR2 YSLEER. The CDR3 DNA follows: TGCGCCAGCAGCCAGACGGGAGGGCCCCCCTACGAGCAGTACTTC. It encodes CASSQTGGPPYEQYF.

V gene TRBV7-2 combines with J gene TRBJ2-2; a weak D match, TRBD2 (5 bases). The V gene lost 2 bases and the J gene lost 2 bases, with 12 bases spanning the gap. This CDR3 region has 16 residues. CDR1 is SGHTA, CDR2 FQGNSA, per germline. In nucleotides, the CDR3 is TGTGCCAGCAGCTTATGGCGGGTGGTAAACACCGGGGAGCTGTTTTTT. Translating gives CASSLWRVVNTGELFF.

V gene TRBV5-1 combines with J gene TRBJ1-1, with D possibly being TRBD1 (5 bases). The germline CDR1 and CDR2 sequences are SGHRS and YFSETQ. The length of the CDR3 is 15 residues. Trimming stripped 0 bases from V and 5 bases from J, with 14 bases between. CDR3 sequence: CASSLAGGVTTEAFF. The CDR3 DNA reads as TGCGCCAGCAGCTTGGCCGGGGGGGTAACGACTGAAGCTTTCTTT.

V gene TRBV5-1 combines with J gene TRBJ2-3; D remains ambiguous. The CDR3 runs 15 residues. Trimming took off 0 bases at V and 2 bases at J, with 10 bases between the two ends. Germline V gene data show CDR1 as SGHRS and CDR2 as YFSETQ. CDR3 sequence (DNA): TGCGCCAGCAGCTTGGGGCAAAATCCCACAGATACGCAGTATTTT. It is translated as CASSLGQNPTDTQYF.

This chain connects TRBV5-8 to TRBJ1-4; D unresolved. Germline CDR1 is SGHTS and CDR2 is YDEGEE. CDR3 length: 15 amino acids. The ends were cut back, 2 bases at V and 8 bases at J, with 16 bases in the middle. The CDR3 reads CASSFLGSEREKLFF. The CDR3 nucleotides are TGTGCCAGCAGCTTCCTAGGATCTGAGAGGGAAAAACTGTTTTTT.

V gene TRBV4-3 combines with J gene TRBJ1-2, with D perhaps TRBD1 (5 bases). The V end lost 3 bases, the J end lost 5 bases, and 16 bases lay between the germline ends. The germline V gene encodes CDR1 LGHNA and CDR2 YSLEER. The CDR3 consists of 15 residues. As DNA, the CDR3 is TGCGCCAGCAGCCAGTCCCTGGAGGGACCTTATGGCTACACCTTC. As protein: CASSQSLEGPYGYTF.

The V gene is TRBV28, the J gene TRBJ2-4; 11 positions match TRBD2. CDR3 length: 20 residues. In germline, CDR1 is MDHEN, CDR2 SYDVKM. The junction had 16 bases not matched to a gene; V was cut back by 6 bases and J by 0 bases. The CDR3 region is CASSPIPGTSGGLAKNIQYF. CDR3 sequence (DNA): TGTGCCAGCAGCCCTATTCCCGGGACTAGCGGAGGGCTAGCCAAAAACATTCAGTACTTC.

The rearrangement links TRBV27 to TRBJ1-2, with a possible D match to TRBD1 (5 bases). In germline, CDR1 is MNHEY, CDR2 SMNVEV (reference sequence). The CDR3 totals 13 residues. The V gene lost 4 bases and the J gene lost 5 bases, with 11 bases spanning the gap. The CDR3 sequence is CASSSTVSYGYTF. CDR3 nucleotide sequence: TGTGCCAGCAGTTCGACAGTTTCTTATGGCTACACCTTC.

The chain is built from TRBV9 and TRBJ1-2, with 7 bases that match TRBD1. CDR1 is SGDLS, CDR2 YYNGEE, per germline. With 0 bases clipped from V and 4 bases from J, the junction kept 6 bases outside the gene matches. The CDR3 totals 15 residues. The CDR3, as DNA: TGTGCCAGCAGCGTAGCTCCAGGGGGGCCCTATGGCTACACCTTC. This encodes CASSVAPGGPYGYTF.

The genes are TRBV28 and TRBJ2-3; 9 nucleotides line up with TRBD2. The CDR3 contains 15 residues. In germline, CDR1 is MDHEN, CDR2 SYDVKM. Trimming removed 2 bases from V and 7 bases from J; junction bases left unmatched: 7. CDR3 DNA sequence: TGTGCCAGCAGTTTAGCGGGAGGGGTTTTGTATACGCAGTATTTT. It encodes CASSLAGGVLYTQYF.

CDR3 nucleotide sequence: TGTGCCAGCACCCGACTAGCGGGGGGACACAATGAGCAGTTCTTC. It codes for CASTRLAGGHNEQFF. This rearrangement joins TRBV6-5 to TRBJ2-1; TRBD2 agrees at 13 bases. Trimming removed 7 bases from V and 5 bases from J; junction bases left unmatched: 5. In germline, CDR1 is MNHEY, CDR2 SVGAGI. The CDR3 has 15 amino acids.

The genes are TRBV23-1 and TRBJ2-1, with D possibly being TRBD1 (6 bases). Being an ORF, TRBV23-1 has a function that is uncertain. The CDR3 spans 15 residues. Trimming cost V 0 bases and J 5 bases, with 11 bases left between them. CDR3 sequence reads: CASSQSQGFDNEQFF. CDR3 in DNA: TGCGCCAGCAGTCAATCCCAGGGGTTCGACAATGAGCAGTTCTTC.

J is TRBJ1-5 and V is TRBV4-1; no definite D call. V gave up 0 bases and J gave up 3 bases, with 9 bases separating them. This CDR3 is built from 15 residues. The germline gives CDR1 MGHRA, CDR2 YSYEKL. CDR3 sequence reads: CASSQDKENNQPQHF. CDR3 nucleotide sequence: TGCGCCAGCAGCCAAGATAAGGAGAACAATCAGCCCCAGCATTTT.

This clone was recorded once. This chain uses TRBV5-1 with TRBJ1-4; D is uncertain. The CDR3 length is 16 residues. Trimming shortened V by 0 bases and J by 4 bases, and 13 bases separated the two germline ends. CDR1 SGHRS and CDR2 YFSETQ come from the germline V gene. As DNA, the CDR3 is TGCGCCAGCAGCTTGGTGCCGGGGTCTGGTAATGAAAAACTGTTTTTT. Translating it yields CASSLVPGSGNEKLFF.

The chain employs TRBV7-8 and TRBJ2-1; TRBD1 might be the D (6 bases). The CDR3 is 14 amino acids. With 0 bases removed from V and 8 bases from J, the gap between germline ends came to 11 bases. The germline gives CDR1 SGHVS, CDR2 FQNEAQ. The CDR3: CASSLARSGDEQFF. The CDR3 bases are TGTGCCAGCAGCTTAGCGCGGTCAGGGGATGAGCAGTTCTTC.

This clone was found a few times. The chain is built from TRBV5-1 and TRBJ2-7, with 14 bases fitting TRBD2. CDR1 is SGHRS and CDR2 is YFSETQ in the germline V gene. J was trimmed by 2 bases and V by 4 bases; bases with no gene match: 5. CDR3 size: 16 residues. The CDR3 bases are TGCGCCAGCAGCCCTGGGACTAGCGGGAGTACCTACGAGCAGTACTTC. Translating it yields CASSPGTSGSTYEQYF.

The chain combines TRBV6-5 with TRBJ1-1, with D unresolved. The germline V gene encodes CDR1 MNHEY and CDR2 SVGAGI. Deletions cut 8 bases from V and 3 bases from J, with 7 bases between. The CDR3 covers 11 residues. The CDR3 loop reads CASSRDTEAFF. The CDR3 DNA is TGTGCCAGCTCCCGGGACACTGAAGCTTTCTTT.